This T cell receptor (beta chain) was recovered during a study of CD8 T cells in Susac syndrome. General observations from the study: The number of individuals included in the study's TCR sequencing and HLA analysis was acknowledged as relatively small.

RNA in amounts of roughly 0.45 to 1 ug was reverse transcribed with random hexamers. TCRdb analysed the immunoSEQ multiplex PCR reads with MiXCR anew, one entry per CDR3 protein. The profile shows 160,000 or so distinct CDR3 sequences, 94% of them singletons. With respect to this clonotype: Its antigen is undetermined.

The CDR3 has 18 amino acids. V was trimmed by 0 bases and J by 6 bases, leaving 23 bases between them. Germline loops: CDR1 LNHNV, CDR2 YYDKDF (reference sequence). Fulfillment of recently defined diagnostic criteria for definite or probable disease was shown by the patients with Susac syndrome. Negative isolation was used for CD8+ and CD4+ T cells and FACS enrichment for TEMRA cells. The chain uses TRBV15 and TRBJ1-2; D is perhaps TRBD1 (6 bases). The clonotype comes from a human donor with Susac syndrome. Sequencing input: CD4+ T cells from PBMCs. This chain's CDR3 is CATSRDPSRDRPGDGYTF. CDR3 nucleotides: TGTGCCACCAGCAGAGATCCCTCCCGCGACAGGCCGGGGGATGGCTACACCTTC.